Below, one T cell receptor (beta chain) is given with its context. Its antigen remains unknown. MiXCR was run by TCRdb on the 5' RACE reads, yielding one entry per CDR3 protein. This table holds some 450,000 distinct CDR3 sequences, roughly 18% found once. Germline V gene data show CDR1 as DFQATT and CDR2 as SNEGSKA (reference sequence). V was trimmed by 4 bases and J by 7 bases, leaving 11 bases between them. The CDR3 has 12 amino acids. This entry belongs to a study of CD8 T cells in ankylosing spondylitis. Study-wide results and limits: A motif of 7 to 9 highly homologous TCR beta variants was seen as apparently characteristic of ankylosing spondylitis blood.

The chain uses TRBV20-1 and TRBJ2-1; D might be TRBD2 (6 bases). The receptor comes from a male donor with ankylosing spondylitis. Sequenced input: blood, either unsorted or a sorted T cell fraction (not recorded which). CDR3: CSATGLLNEQFF. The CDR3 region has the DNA TGCAGTGCTACGGGACTGCTTAATGAGCAGTTCTTC.